The clone carrying this TCR beta chain was seen once. Its specificity is unknown. This entry belongs to a study of blood T cells in healthy people across ages. The CDR3 spans 15 residues. Per the germline V gene, CDR1 is MNHEY and CDR2 is SVGAGI. V was pared by 7 bases and J by 12 bases, with 28 bases between. Primed by a sample-barcoded 5' primer and a J-beta primer mix, a second PCR proceeded for roughly 6 to 12 cycles. Through a template-switch adaptor with 12 random nucleotides, each cDNA molecule received a tag. MiXCR was run by TCRdb on the 5' RACE reads, yielding one entry per CDR3 protein. The sample includes approximately 680,000 distinct CDR3 sequences, around 32% seen only once; the top ten take just over 15%. Points from the study as a whole: Researchers report that TCR beta diversity correlated strongly with naive T cell percentage. It was held that diversity estimates obtained from one million T cells represented underestimates. Roughly linearly, TCR beta diversity per million T cells fell as age increased.

This TCR came from a woman of 80 years or more in good health. The sequenced sample was blood. The chain links TRBV6-5 to TRBJ2-7; D is tentatively TRBD1 or TRBD2 (5 bases each). CDR3 loop: CASKLGPAAQGTRYF. DNA for the CDR3: TGTGCCAGCAAACTGGGGCCGGCAGCCCAAGGGACCCGGTACTTC.